This passage covers 27 T cell receptor beta chains from one sample sequenced in a study of CD8+ T cells in alopecia areata. Extraction and reverse transcription of RNA yielded cDNA as the sequencing template. Measured with immunoSEQ multiplex PCR; TCRdb has only the in-frame clones, and not every one. The top ten clones hold roughly 6.5% of a sample with about 140,000 clones, roughly three fifths of them seen once. The material was CD4+ T cells sorted from blood, obtained at week 0. All receptors derive from a human donor with alopecia areata.

The sample holds a few counts of this clone. V and J are TRBV4-1 and TRBJ2-5; D is uncertain. The germline V gene has CDR1 MGHRA and CDR2 YSYEKL. The CDR3 extends over 14 amino acids. The germline V and J ends were trimmed by 1 base and 3 bases, with 9 bases remaining between them. The CDR3 sequence is CASSQALREETQYF. The CDR3 bases are TGCGCCAGCAGCCAAGCTTTACGAGAAGAGACCCAGTACTTC.

The chain carries TRBV7-2 and TRBJ2-7; 8 nucleotides match TRBD2. This CDR3 comprises 15 residues. With 1 base clipped from V and 0 bases from J, the junction kept 2 bases outside the gene matches. The germline CDR1 and CDR2 sequences are SGHTA and FQGNSA. CDR3 DNA: TGTGCCAGCAGCTTAGGCGGGGGGAGCTCCTACGAGCAGTACTTC. As protein: CASSLGGGSSYEQYF.

V is TRBV2 and J is TRBJ2-5; 9 bases align to TRBD1. V dropped 4 bases and J dropped 5; count of bases not matched to a gene: 8. Germline V gene lookup returns CDR1 SNHLY and CDR2 FYNNEI. This CDR3 is built from 15 residues. The CDR3 coding sequence is TGTGCCAGCAGTGGGCCGGGACAGGGATTGGAGACCCAGTACTTC. Translated: CASSGPGQGLETQYF.

The chain employs TRBV7-9 and TRBJ2-7, with 7 bases that match TRBD1. V shed 5 bases and J 2 bases; nucleotides not matched to a gene: 6. Germline V CDR1 and CDR2: SEHNR, FQNEAQ (reference sequence). The length of the CDR3 is 14 residues. The CDR3 DNA sequence: TGTGCCAGCAGCCCACGACAGGGCCCCTACGAGCAGTACTTC. As protein: CASSPRQGPYEQYF.

The chain joins TRBV29-1 to TRBJ2-3; weak D call: TRBD1 (6 bases). This CDR3 has 14 amino acids. V shed 6 bases and J shed 4 bases, with 17 bases lying between them. From germline, CDR1 is SQVTM and CDR2 ANQGSEA. The CDR3 sequence: CSVSTGSGADTQYF. The CDR3 coding sequence is TGCAGCGTCAGTACAGGGTCAGGGGCAGATACGCAGTATTTT.

The chain is built from TRBV5-1 and TRBJ2-1; TRBD1 aligns across 9 bases. The germline V gene has CDR1 SGHRS and CDR2 YFSETQ. J lost 3 bases, V lost 3 bases, and 4 bases had no gene match. The CDR3 is 15 residues long. The CDR3 sequence is CASSWGQGLYNEQFF. The CDR3 DNA reads TGCGCCAGCAGCTGGGGACAGGGCCTCTACAATGAGCAGTTCTTC.

This clone occurred a few times. V is TRBV7-2 and J is TRBJ1-3; the D gene is possibly TRBD1 (5 bases). Trimming took 0 bases from V and 1 from J, leaving 10 bases between them. Germline CDR1 is SGHTA and CDR2 is FQGNSA. The CDR3 is made up of 16 amino acids. The CDR3 DNA reads TGTGCCAGCAGCTTAGCGGGGCCATCGTCTGGAAACACCATATATTTT. Amino acids: CASSLAGPSSGNTIYF.

V usage is TRBV4-1 and J usage is TRBJ2-2, with D possibly matching TRBD2 (6 bases). Germline lookup yields CDR1 MGHRA and CDR2 YSYEKL. V was clipped by 0 bases and J by 4 bases, with 18 bases between them. There are 18 residues in the CDR3. The CDR3: CASSQDGWRPGGTGELFF. For the CDR3, the DNA is TGCGCCAGCAGCCAAGATGGCTGGCGGCCCGGGGGCACCGGGGAGCTGTTTTTT.

The chain links TRBV11-2 to TRBJ1-2; 10 bases align to TRBD1. The trim removed 4 bases at V and 2 bases at J, leaving 4 bases unmatched. Germline V lookup: CDR1 SGHAT, CDR2 FQNNGV. The CDR3 contains 15 residues. As DNA, the CDR3 is TGTGCCAGCAGCTCACGACAGGGGGCCAACTATGGCTACACCTTC. It is translated as CASSSRQGANYGYTF.

The chain combines TRBV30 with TRBJ2-1; 9 bases match TRBD1. This CDR3 spans 14 amino acids. J lost 9 bases, V lost 3 bases, and 9 bases had no gene match. Germline CDR1 GTSNPN, CDR2 SVGIG (reference sequence). CDR3 sequence: CAWRPTGGFGEQFF. CDR3 DNA sequence: TGTGCCTGGAGACCCACAGGGGGCTTTGGTGAGCAGTTCTTC. The whole variable domain, filled in from reference TRBV30 and TRBJ2-1, reads SQTIHQWPATLVQPVGSPLSLECTVEGTSNPNLYWYRQAAGRGLQLLFYSVGIGQISSEVPQNLSASRPQDRQFILSSKKLLLSDSGFYLCAWRPTGGFGEQFFGPGTRLTVL.

This chain connects TRBV6-1 to TRBJ2-7; the match to TRBD2 covers 8 bases. V lost 4 bases, J lost 2 bases, and 10 bases stayed unmatched. The CDR3 is made up of 16 amino acids. The V gene's germline CDR1 is MNHNS and CDR2 SASEGT. This CDR3 reads CASSVTPGGGPYEQYF. The CDR3 DNA reads TGTGCCAGCAGTGTAACTCCGGGAGGGGGACCCTACGAGCAGTACTTC.

In its sample, this clone was seen once. The gene calls are TRBV5-1 and TRBJ1-2; D not certain. V was pared by 0 bases and J by 4 bases, with 7 bases between. Germline CDR1 is SGHRS and CDR2 is YFSETQ. The CDR3 runs 13 residues. Here the CDR3 reads CASSLELLYGYTF. The CDR3, as DNA: TGCGCCAGCAGCTTGGAACTCCTCTATGGCTACACCTTC.

The chain is built from TRBV2 and TRBJ1-5; no clear D gene. The CDR3 spans 13 residues. Germline CDR1 reads SNHLY; CDR2 reads FYNNEI. The V end lost 4 bases, the J end lost 4 bases, and 8 bases lay between the germline ends. CDR3 nucleotide sequence: TGTGCCAGCAGTGTGGCGGGGAATCAGCCCCAGCATTTT. Its translation: CASSVAGNQPQHF.

The chain links TRBV7-2 to TRBJ2-1; D gene unclear. The V and J ends lost 3 bases and 8 bases respectively, with 8 bases between them. This CDR3 comprises 12 residues. Per germline, CDR1 SGHTA and CDR2 FQGNSA. The CDR3 loop is CASSLRRYEQFF. CDR3 coding DNA: TGTGCCAGCAGCTTGAGACGGTATGAGCAGTTCTTC.

In nucleotides, the CDR3 is TGTGCCACCAGCAGAGATGGGGGCTACGAGCAGTACTTC. Its protein is CATSRDGGYEQYF. This chain connects TRBV15 to TRBJ2-7; D is tentatively TRBD1 or TRBD2 (5 bases each). The germline CDR1 and CDR2 sequences are LNHNV and YYDKDF (reference sequence). The ends were cut back, 0 bases at V and 3 bases at J, with 6 bases in the middle. CDR3 length: 13 amino acids.

The chain links TRBV6-5 to TRBJ2-6, with D tentatively TRBD2 (5 bases). The CDR3 consists of 16 residues. V was cut by 1 base and J by 2 bases, with 9 bases left in between. CDR1 and CDR2 (germline): MNHEY, SVGAGI. The CDR3 loop reads CASSYWRVPGANVLTF. DNA for the CDR3: TGTGCCAGCAGTTACTGGCGGGTCCCTGGGGCCAACGTCCTGACTTTC.

In the case of this clone: Within the sample, other DNA sequences also encode this same CDR3. The chain has TRBV25-1 and TRBJ2-7; 8 bases map to TRBD1. The CDR3 extends over 11 amino acids. V lost 8 bases to trimming and J lost 3 bases; unmatched junction nucleotides: 0. Germline CDR1 reads MGHDK; CDR2 reads SYGVNS. The CDR3 nucleotides read TGTGCCAGCGGACAGGGCTACGAGCAGTACTTC. This translates into CASGQGYEQYF.

The CDR3 nucleotides read TGTGCCTGGACAAGTTCGACTGAAGCTTTCTTT. Translation gives CAWTSSTEAFF. This chain connects TRBV30 to TRBJ1-1; D unclear. The CDR3 covers 11 residues. Germline lookup yields CDR1 GTSNPN and CDR2 SVGIG (reference sequence). Trimming pared 4 bases from V and 5 bases from J, leaving 8 bases between.

This chain links TRBV5-8 with TRBJ2-7; possible D gene TRBD1, 5 bases. The CDR3 is 15 amino acids. V lost 7 bases and J lost 3, with 20 bases in between. Germline CDR1 is SGHTS and CDR2 is YDEGEE. The CDR3 DNA is TGTGCCAGCGGCAGGGATCCACAGGCCTTCTACGAGCAGTACTTC. Protein sequence: CASGRDPQAFYEQYF.

This chain uses TRBV6-6 with TRBJ1-1; D unclear. Looked up from germline, CDR1 is MNHNY and CDR2 is SVGAGI (reference sequence). The length of the CDR3 is 11 residues. The V end lost 5 bases, the J end lost 8 bases, and 9 bases lay between the germline ends. CDR3 DNA: TGTGCCAGCAGTCCCGGGGTAGAAGCTTTCTTT. This gives the protein CASSPGVEAFF.

The chain joins TRBV7-2 to TRBJ1-1; a possible D gene is TRBD1 (5 bases). Germline CDR1 and CDR2: SGHTA and FQGNSA. The CDR3 is 11 residues long. The germline V and J ends were trimmed by 2 bases and 7 bases, with 5 bases remaining between them. For the CDR3, the DNA is TGTGCCAGCAGCTTAAGGGGTGAAGCTTTCTTT. It specifies CASSLRGEAFF.

The rearrangement links TRBV7-9 to TRBJ2-5, with 10 positions matching TRBD2. The CDR3 is 18 residues long. V trimming: 4 bases; J trimming: 1 base; junction bases outside the gene matches: 12. Germline V lookup: CDR1 SEHNR, CDR2 FQNEAQ (reference sequence). The CDR3 here is CASSSRGLAGAVQETQYF. CDR3 nucleotides: TGTGCCAGCAGCTCGAGAGGGCTAGCGGGGGCAGTCCAAGAGACCCAGTACTTC.

V usage is TRBV25-1 and J usage is TRBJ2-3; TRBD1 matches at 11 bases. The CDR3 loop spans 17 amino acids. Germline V gene lookup returns CDR1 MGHDK and CDR2 SYGVNS. After removal of 7 bases from V and 5 bases from J, the junction contained 14 bases not matched to a gene. The DNA of the CDR3 is TGTGCCAGCACCCCAAACCCCGGACAGGGGGCAGAAGATACGCAGTATTTT. It translates to CASTPNPGQGAEDTQYF.

The rearrangement uses TRBV6-1 and TRBJ2-5, with 10 positions matching TRBD1. The CDR3 has 14 residues. Germline V lookup: CDR1 MNHNS, CDR2 SASEGT. Trimming at V came to 6 bases and at J to 2 bases, leaving 3 bases not matched to a gene. The CDR3 DNA sequence: TGTGCCAGCAGGACAGGGGGCACACAAGAGACCCAGTACTTC. Encoded protein: CASRTGGTQETQYF.

The chain recombines TRBV5-4 with TRBJ1-1; the match to TRBD1 covers 10 bases. The V gene end was trimmed by 5 bases and the J gene end by 1 base; junction bases not matched to a gene: 5. Germline assignment: CDR1 SGHNT and CDR2 YYREEE (reference sequence). The CDR3 spans 15 residues. CDR3 sequence: CASSRTGGGNTEAFF. The CDR3 nucleotides are TGTGCCAGCAGTCGGACAGGGGGAGGGAACACTGAAGCTTTCTTT.

V gene TRBV4-1 combines with J gene TRBJ2-1, with 9 bases lining up with TRBD2. The CDR3 runs 18 residues. Germline CDR1 MGHRA, CDR2 YSYEKL. The trim removed 1 base at V and 7 bases at J, leaving 14 bases unmatched. The CDR3: CASSQGLASGVTRNEQFF. The CDR3 DNA reads TGCGCCAGCAGCCAAGGGCTAGCTAGCGGGGTAACTAGGAATGAGCAGTTCTTC.

The chain links TRBV29-1 to TRBJ1-2, with 9 bases aligning to TRBD1. The CDR3 loop spans 12 amino acids. With V trimmed by 7 bases and J by 4 bases, 4 bases remained unmatched. CDR1 is SQVTM, CDR2 ANQGSEA, per germline. The CDR3 region has the DNA TGCAGCGAACCGGACAGGGGCTATGGCTACACCTTC. Translated, it gives CSEPDRGYGYTF.